This T cell receptor beta chain was sequenced during a study of beta chain features in type 1 diabetes. Study-wide results and caveats: In all four CD4+ subsets, TCRB CDR3 length was significantly, moderately reduced in type 1 diabetes.

CDR3 length equals 16 residues. Looked up from germline, CDR1 is SGHNT and CDR2 is YENEEA. Trimming removed 5 bases from V and 2 bases from J, with 15 bases in between. This clone was counted only a few times. As yet, its antigen is unknown. The authors took one heparinised blood draw, averaging roughly 120 mL, from each donor. Expressed TCRB transcripts got sequenced, as all isolated RNA was reverse transcribed. Repertoires were generated with immunoSEQ multiplex PCR, while TCRdb's copy carries only in-frame clones and drops some. The sample shows over 200,000 clones, 9.5% to 13% of them seen only once.

What was sequenced was naive CD4+ T cells from blood. The chain recombines TRBV11-3 with TRBJ2-2, with D maybe TRBD1 (5 bases). The receptor's source is a man aged 25 to 40 with type 1 diabetes. The CDR3 is CASSPETAYNTGELFF. CDR3 bases: TGTGCCAGCAGCCCCGAGACAGCCTATAACACCGGGGAGCTGTTTTTT. The whole variable domain, filled in from reference TRBV11-3 and TRBJ2-2, reads EAGVVQSPRYKIIEKKQPVAFWCNPISGHNTLYWYLQNLGQGPELLIRYENEEAVDDSQLPKDRFSAERLKGVDSTLKIQPAELGDSAVYLCASSPETAYNTGELFFGEGSRLTVL.